A single sample gave rise to the 4 T cell receptor beta chains below, sequenced in a study of OX40 agonist ivuxolimab in advanced cancers. The assay was immunoSEQ multiplex PCR, and TCRdb's table has in-frame clones only and misses some. The sample carries around 58,000 clones, more than 70% recorded once. The sample consisted of CD4+ or CD8+ T cells sorted from blood, taken in a trial of the OX40 agonist ivuxolimab. These receptors all come from an adult with an advanced solid tumor such as melanoma, head and neck, liver or kidney cancer.

The chain couples TRBV7-2 to TRBJ1-1; D is unclear. Trimming pared 5 bases from V and 0 bases from J, leaving 7 bases between. Looked up from germline, CDR1 is SGHTA and CDR2 is FQGNSA. The CDR3 totals 13 residues. The CDR3 is CASSPDLNTEAFF. DNA of the CDR3: TGTGCCAGCAGCCCGGACCTGAACACTGAAGCTTTCTTT.

The DNA for the CDR3 is TGCAGTGCTCGGGACTCCACCCAGCATTTT. Protein sequence: CSARDSTQHF. The chain is built from TRBV20-1 and TRBJ1-5; D might be TRBD1 (5 bases). Germline V gene data show CDR1 as DFQATT and CDR2 as SNEGSKA (reference sequence). This CDR3 has 10 amino acids. Trimming stripped 5 bases from V and 11 bases from J, with 10 bases between.

This clone was seen once. The chain joins TRBV19 to TRBJ2-1, with 7 bases matching TRBD2. The CDR3 is 14 residues long. The junction had 5 bases not matched to a gene; V was cut back by 7 bases and J by 2 bases. Looked up from germline, CDR1 is LNHDA and CDR2 is SQIVND (reference sequence). This CDR3 is CASTVGRTYNEQFF. The CDR3 DNA is TGTGCCAGTACTGTCGGGAGGACCTACAATGAGCAGTTCTTC.

The chain carries TRBV10-3 and TRBJ2-5; D gene unclear. V shed 5 bases and J shed 5 bases, with 9 bases lying between them. This CDR3 has 12 amino acids. Germline values: CDR1 ENHRY, CDR2 SYGVKD. CDR3 residues: CAISSALETQYF. The CDR3 region has the DNA TGTGCCATCAGTAGCGCCCTGGAGACCCAGTACTTC.